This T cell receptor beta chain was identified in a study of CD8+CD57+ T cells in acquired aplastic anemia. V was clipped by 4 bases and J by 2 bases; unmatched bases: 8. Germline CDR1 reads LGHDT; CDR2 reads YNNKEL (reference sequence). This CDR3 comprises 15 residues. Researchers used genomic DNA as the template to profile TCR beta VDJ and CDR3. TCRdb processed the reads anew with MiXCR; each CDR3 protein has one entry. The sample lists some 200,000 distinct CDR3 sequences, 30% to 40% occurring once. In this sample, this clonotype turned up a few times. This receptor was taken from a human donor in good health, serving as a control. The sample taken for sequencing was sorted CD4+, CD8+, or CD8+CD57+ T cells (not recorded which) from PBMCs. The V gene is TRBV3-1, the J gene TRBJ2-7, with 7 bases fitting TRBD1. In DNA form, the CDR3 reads TGTGCCAGCAGCCCAACAGGGGCCTTAACCTACGAGCAGTACTTC. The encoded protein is CASSPTGALTYEQYF.